The 4 T cell receptor beta chains given below trace back to one sample, sequenced in a study of T-cell memory formation after mild COVID-19. TCRdb reanalysed the 5' RACE reads using MiXCR and keeps one entry per CDR3 protein. This sample has 150,000 to 200,000 distinct CDR3 sequences; roughly 11% occur once, and the top ten carry roughly 3.8%. Sequencing used PBMCs or a T cell subset sorted from them (not recorded which). The receptors here all came from a man younger than 35 who had mild COVID-19 (a few samples of this study predate the infection). Cell type and time point are not known.

The V and J genes are TRBV24-1 and TRBJ1-1; D gene ambiguous. Per germline, CDR1 KGHDR and CDR2 SFDVKD. The V end was cut by 3 bases, the J end by 1 base, with 5 bases between. This CDR3 region has 13 residues. The CDR3 protein is CATSDGENTEAFF. CDR3 sequence (DNA): TGTGCCACCAGTGATGGGGAGAACACTGAAGCTTTCTTT.

This clonotype was seen at least ten times. This chain uses TRBV12-3 or TRBV12-4 with TRBJ2-4; D possibly corresponds to TRBD1 (6 bases). The CDR3 totals 14 residues. Between the trimmed V and J ends, which lost 7 bases and 8 bases, there was a span of 18 bases. CDR3 in DNA: TGTGCCAGCAAATTAAGGGGGTCTGTTGACATTCAGTACTTC. This encodes CASKLRGSVDIQYF.

Only a few counts were recorded for this clonotype. The gene calls are TRBV18 and TRBJ1-5; D is possibly TRBD1 (5 bases). The CDR3 is 15 amino acids. With 3 bases removed from V and 4 bases from J, the gap between germline ends came to 13 bases. CDR1 and CDR2 from the germline V gene are KGHSH and LQKENI. DNA of the CDR3: TGTGCCAGCTCACCCGCGGGGGTTCGGAATCAGCCCCAGCATTTT. This gives the protein CASSPAGVRNQPQHF.

This clonotype came up a few times. The chain couples TRBV2 to TRBJ1-5, with a tentative D call TRBD1 (5 bases). The CDR3 is made up of 12 amino acids. Trimming removed 8 bases from V and 6 bases from J, with 11 bases in between. Germline CDR1 is SNHLY and CDR2 is FYNNEI. CDR3 in DNA: TGTGCCAGCGCCGCGGGGCTTCAGCCCCAGCATTTT. It encodes CASAAGLQPQHF.